The rows below give T cell receptor beta chains drawn from one sample of a study of blood T cell repertoires in COVID-19. The method was immunoSEQ multiplex PCR; TCRdb's version includes in-frame clones alone and lacks a portion of them. The data show hundreds of thousands of clones, 88% seen once. The sample taken for sequencing was peripheral blood. The receptors stem from a man older than 75 with acute or convalescent COVID-19. The CDR3 runs from the conserved cysteine through the conserved F or W. A D gene is named only where the DNA matches it firmly. Rows may omit the clone size; those that give it use once, few, many or a size class.

j_gene,abundance,len,v_gene,d_gene,CDR3nt,CDR3aa
TRBJ2-1,NA,15,TRBV6-2/TRBV6-3,NA,TGTGCCAGCAGTTCTGACAGGTGGAACTACAATGAGCAGTTCTTC,CASSSDRWNYNEQFF
TRBJ1-6,NA,13,TRBV12-3/TRBV12-4,TRBD1,TGTGCCACCCGGACAGGGGAAAATTCACCCCTCCACTTT,CATRTGENSPLHF
TRBJ1-1,NA,11,TRBV12-3/TRBV12-4,NA,TGTGCCAGCAGTCAACAGGGAGAAGCTTTCTTT,CASSQQGEAFF
TRBJ2-3,NA,16,TRBV7-8,NA,TGTGCCAGCAGCTTAGTGGCAGGATGGGGCACAGATACGCAGTATTTT,CASSLVAGWGTDTQYF
TRBJ1-1,NA,13,TRBV5-8,NA,TGTGCCAGCAGTTACTACCCGGGGACTGAAGCTTTCTTT,CASSYYPGTEAFF
TRBJ1-1,NA,16,TRBV14,NA,TGTGCCAGCAGCCAAGGAGCCACTTTGGGGAGGACTGAAGCTTTCTTT,CASSQGATLGRTEAFF
TRBJ2-1,NA,15,TRBV11-2,NA,TGTGCCAGCAGCACAGGGAGATCATCCTACAATGAGCAGTTCTTC,CASSTGRSSYNEQFF
TRBJ2-2,NA,16,TRBV7-2,NA,TGTGCCAGCAGCTCAGAAAGTACACTGAGAGGCGGGGAGCTGTTTTTT,CASSSESTLRGGELFF
TRBJ2-2,NA,16,TRBV18,TRBD2,TGTGCCAGCTCACCAGGAAAGACTAGCGAGTCCGGGGAGCTGTTTTTT,CASSPGKTSESGELFF
TRBJ2-7,NA,16,TRBV5-6,NA,TGTGCCAGCAGCCCGACGACAGTACTATACTCCTACGAGCAGTACTTC,CASSPTTVLYSYEQYF
TRBJ2-1,NA,15,TRBV5-6,TRBD1,TGTGCCAGCAGCTTCCGGGACAGGGTCTACAATGAGCAGTTCTTC,CASSFRDRVYNEQFF
TRBJ1-1,NA,15,TRBV6-5,NA,TGTGCCAGCAGTTACTCGCCAGGGGAGAACACTGAAGCTTTCTTT,CASSYSPGENTEAFF
TRBJ2-7,once,13,TRBV6-5,NA,TGTGCCAGCAGTCCACTCCTAGAGAGCGAGCAGTACTTC,CASSPLLESEQYF
TRBJ2-2,few,15,TRBV14,NA,TGTGCCAGCAGCCAAGTTCGGTCGAACACCGGGGAGCTGTTTTTT,CASSQVRSNTGELFF
TRBJ2-1,NA,16,TRBV29-1,TRBD2,TGCAGCGTTGAAGAGGGGCTAGCGGGAGCGTCGAATGAGCAGTTCTTC,CSVEEGLAGASNEQFF
TRBJ2-2,NA,17,TRBV7-7,TRBD2,TGTGCTAGCAGCTTAAACCCCATTGGAGCGGGAACCGGGGAGCTGTTTTTT,CASSLNPIGAGTGELFF
TRBJ2-2,few,16,TRBV11-3,NA,TGTGCCAGCAGCTTAGGCGGGGCCGCGAACACCGGGGAGCTGTTTTTT,CASSLGGAANTGELFF
TRBJ2-2,NA,14,TRBV29-1,TRBD1,TGCAGCGTAGGGCAGGGGGCGAACACCGGGGAGCTGTTTTTT,CSVGQGANTGELFF
TRBJ1-4,NA,12,TRBV19,NA,TGTGCCAGTAGTATAGTGGAGGGAAAACTGTTTTTT,CASSIVEGKLFF
TRBJ1-1,NA,14,TRBV28,TRBD1,TGTGCCAGCATCACCGGGACAGCGAACACTGAAGCTTTCTTT,CASITGTANTEAFF
TRBJ1-5,NA,13,TRBV6-5,NA,TGTGCCAGCAGTCAGGACAATTATCAGCCCCAGCATTTT,CASSQDNYQPQHF
TRBJ2-1,NA,15,TRBV27,NA,TGTGCCAGCAGTTTATCTCCGGGATTAGGCAATGAGCAGTTCTTC,CASSLSPGLGNEQFF